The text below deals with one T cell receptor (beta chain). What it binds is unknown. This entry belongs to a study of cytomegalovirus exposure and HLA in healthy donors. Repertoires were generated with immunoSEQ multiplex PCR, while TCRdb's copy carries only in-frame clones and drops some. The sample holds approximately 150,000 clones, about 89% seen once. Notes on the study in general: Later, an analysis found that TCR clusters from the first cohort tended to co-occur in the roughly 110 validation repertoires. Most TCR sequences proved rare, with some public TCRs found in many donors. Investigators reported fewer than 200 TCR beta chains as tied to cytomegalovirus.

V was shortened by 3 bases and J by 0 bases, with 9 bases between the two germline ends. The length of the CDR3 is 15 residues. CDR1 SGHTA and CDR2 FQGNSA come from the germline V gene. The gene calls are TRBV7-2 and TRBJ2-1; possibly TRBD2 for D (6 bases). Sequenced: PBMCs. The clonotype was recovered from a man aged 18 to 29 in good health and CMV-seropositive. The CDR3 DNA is TGTGCCAGCAGCTTCGGAGGGAGCTCCTACAATGAGCAGTTCTTC. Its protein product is CASSFGGSSYNEQFF.